The next 9 T cell receptor beta chains were all read from a single sample in a study of radiation and T cells in renal cell carcinoma. TCRdb's table, derived via immunoSEQ multiplex PCR, lists solely in-frame clones and lacks some. The profile covers approximately 5,700 clones, with approximately 70% appearing a single time and about 26% taken by the ten largest. Treatment described: treatment-naive control, cytoreductive nephrectomy. Sequencing used tumor tissue, obtained from a patient whose treatment was nephrectomy without radiotherapy. The receptors shown here come from a human donor with renal cell carcinoma.

The rearrangement links TRBV7-2 to TRBJ2-1, with TRBD2 as a possible D gene (5 bases). This CDR3 has 12 amino acids. Germline lookup yields CDR1 SGHTA and CDR2 FQGNSA. The V and J ends lost 2 bases and 7 bases respectively, with 6 bases between them. CDR3 loop: CASSLRGNEQFF. CDR3 DNA: TGTGCCAGCAGCTTAAGAGGGAATGAGCAGTTCTTC.

In its sample, this clone is medium-sized. The CDR3: CASSSPPTDTQYF. For the CDR3, the DNA is TGTGCCAGCAGTTCCCCCCCCACAGATACGCAGTATTTT. V and J are TRBV27 and TRBJ2-3; D unclear. Between the trimmed V and J ends, which lost 4 bases and 2 bases, there was a span of 7 bases. The CDR3 has 13 residues. Germline V gives CDR1 MNHEY, CDR2 SMNVEV (reference sequence).

The chain has TRBV13 and TRBJ2-7; 8 bases fit TRBD1. Germline values: CDR1 PRHDT, CDR2 FYEKMQ (reference sequence). This CDR3 contains 13 residues. J was trimmed by 6 bases and V by 5 bases; bases with no gene match: 6. CDR3 sequence: CASSARTGTEQYF. DNA for the CDR3: TGTGCCAGCAGCGCCCGGACAGGGACCGAGCAGTACTTC. Full variable domain (remainder filled in from reference TRBV13 and TRBJ2-7): AAGVIQSPRHLIKEKRETATLKCYPIPRHDTVYWYQQGPGQDPQFLISFYEKMQSDKGSIPDRFSAQQFSDYHSELNMSSLELGDSALYFCASSARTGTEQYFGPGTRLTVT.

The chain recombines TRBV9 with TRBJ1-6, with D tentatively TRBD1 (5 bases). Germline V lookup: CDR1 SGDLS, CDR2 YYNGEE. The CDR3 covers 13 residues. V lost 3 bases and J lost 6, with 7 bases in between. CDR3 in amino acids: CASSADSNSPLHF. The CDR3 nucleotides are TGTGCCAGCAGCGCTGACAGTAATTCACCCCTCCACTTT.

The V call is TRBV11-2, the J call TRBJ2-1, with TRBD2 matching over 13 bases. V lost 5 bases to trimming and J lost 5 bases; unmatched junction nucleotides: 6. The germline gives CDR1 SGHAT, CDR2 FQNNGV. CDR3 size: 16 residues. CDR3 sequence (DNA): TGTGCCAGCAGCCCGCAACTAGCGGGAGGGAACAATGAGCAGTTCTTC. Protein sequence: CASSPQLAGGNNEQFF. The full variable domain, its missing parts supplied by reference TRBV11-2 and TRBJ2-1, is EAGVAQSPRYKIIEKRQSVAFWCNPISGHATLYWYQQILGQGPKLLIQFQNNGVVDDSQLPKDRFSAERLKGVDSTLKIQPAKLEDSAVYLCASSPQLAGGNNEQFFGPGTRLTVL.

This clone is judged medium-sized. The V call is TRBV15, the J call TRBJ2-2; D is perhaps TRBD1 (5 bases). In germline, CDR1 is LNHNV, CDR2 YYDKDF (reference sequence). The CDR3 sequence is 14 residues long. The germline V and J ends were trimmed by 5 bases and 3 bases, with 10 bases remaining between them. In DNA form, the CDR3 reads TGTGCCACCAGCTCAGACAGTCACACCGGGGAGCTGTTTTTT. As protein: CATSSDSHTGELFF.

This clone was detected a few times. This chain links TRBV30 with TRBJ1-6; D unresolved. The ends were cut back, 2 bases at V and 13 bases at J, with 15 bases in the middle. The CDR3 is 13 amino acids. Germline CDR1 reads GTSNPN; CDR2 reads SVGIG (reference sequence). In nucleotides, the CDR3 is TGTGCCTGGAGTTTACAGTCCCCTGCGCCCCTCCACTTT. Amino acid sequence: CAWSLQSPAPLHF.

This clone turned up a few times. This chain uses TRBV21-1 with TRBJ2-1. TRBV21-1 is a pseudogene locus. The CDR3 extends over 14 amino acids. The CDR3 nucleotides are TGTGCCGGTCCCCGGTTGGCTGTTAACAATGAGCAGTTCTTC. This encodes CAGPRLAVNNEQFF.

By share of the sample, this clone is medium-sized. The genes are TRBV4-2 and TRBJ1-2, with TRBD1 as a possible D gene (5 bases). V lost 0 bases to trimming and J lost 6 bases, with 17 bases between them. Germline V gene data show CDR1 as LGHNA and CDR2 as YNFKEQ. CDR3 length: 16 residues. CDR3 nucleotide sequence: TGTGCCAGCAGCCAAGATATGGGGACGGGCAGTGATGGCTACACCTTC. Translating it yields CASSQDMGTGSDGYTF.